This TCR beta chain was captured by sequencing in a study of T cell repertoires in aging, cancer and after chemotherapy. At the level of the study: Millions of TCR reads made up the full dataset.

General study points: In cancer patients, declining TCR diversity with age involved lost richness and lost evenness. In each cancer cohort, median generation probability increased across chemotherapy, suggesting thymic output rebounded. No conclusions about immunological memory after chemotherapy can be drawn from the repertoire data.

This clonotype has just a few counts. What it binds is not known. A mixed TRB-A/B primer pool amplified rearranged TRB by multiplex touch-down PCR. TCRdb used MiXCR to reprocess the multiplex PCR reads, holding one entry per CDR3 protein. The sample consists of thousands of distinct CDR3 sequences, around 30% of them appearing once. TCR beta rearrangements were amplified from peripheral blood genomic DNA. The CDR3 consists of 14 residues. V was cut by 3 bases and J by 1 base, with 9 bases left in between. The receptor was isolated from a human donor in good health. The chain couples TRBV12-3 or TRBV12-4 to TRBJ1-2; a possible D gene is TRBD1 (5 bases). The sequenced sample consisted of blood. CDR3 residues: CASSLRQLNYGYTF. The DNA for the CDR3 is TGTGCCAGCAGTTTGAGACAGCTTAACTATGGCTACACCTTC.